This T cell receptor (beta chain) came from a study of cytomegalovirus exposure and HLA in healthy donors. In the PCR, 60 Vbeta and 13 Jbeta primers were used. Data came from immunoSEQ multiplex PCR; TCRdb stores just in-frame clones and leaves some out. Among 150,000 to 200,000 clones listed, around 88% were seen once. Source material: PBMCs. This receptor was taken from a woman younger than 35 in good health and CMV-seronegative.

The CDR3 region is CASSLGQHNQPQHF. In DNA, the CDR3 is TGTGCCAGCAGTCTCGGACAGCACAATCAGCCCCAGCATTTT. V usage is TRBV27 and J usage is TRBJ1-5; D possibly corresponds to TRBD1 (6 bases). V gave up 5 bases and J gave up 3 bases, with 11 bases separating them. The CDR3 totals 14 residues. Germline CDR1 MNHEY, CDR2 SMNVEV (reference sequence).